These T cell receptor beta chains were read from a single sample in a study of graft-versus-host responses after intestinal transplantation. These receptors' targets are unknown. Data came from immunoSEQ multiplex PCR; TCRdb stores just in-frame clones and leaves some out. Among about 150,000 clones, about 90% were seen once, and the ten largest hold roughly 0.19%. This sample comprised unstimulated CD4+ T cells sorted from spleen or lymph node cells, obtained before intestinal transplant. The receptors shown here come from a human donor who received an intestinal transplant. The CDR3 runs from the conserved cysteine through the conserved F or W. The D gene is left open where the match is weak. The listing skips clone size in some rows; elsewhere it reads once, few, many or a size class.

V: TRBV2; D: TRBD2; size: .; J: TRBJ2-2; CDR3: CASRSGLAGTGELFF; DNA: TGTGCCAGCAGATCAGGACTAGCGGGAACCGGGGAGCTGTTTTTT
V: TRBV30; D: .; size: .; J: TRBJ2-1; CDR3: CAWSSQQVYNEQFF; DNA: TGTGCCTGGAGTTCGCAACAGGTCTACAATGAGCAGTTCTTC
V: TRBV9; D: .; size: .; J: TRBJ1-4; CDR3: CASSVDGGRYEKLFF; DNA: TGTGCCAGCAGCGTAGACGGGGGGCGCTATGAAAAACTGTTTTTT
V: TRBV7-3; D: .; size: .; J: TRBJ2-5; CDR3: CASSLPGSGQTQYF; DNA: TGTGCCAGCAGCTTACCAGGGTCCGGGCAGACCCAGTACTTC
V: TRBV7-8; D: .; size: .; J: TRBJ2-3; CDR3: CASSSPDTQYF; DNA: TGTGCCAGCAGCTCCCCTGATACGCAGTATTTT
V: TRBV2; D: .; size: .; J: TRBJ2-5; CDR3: CAAGGVGETQYF; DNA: TGTGCCGCCGGGGGAGTGGGAGAGACCCAGTACTTC
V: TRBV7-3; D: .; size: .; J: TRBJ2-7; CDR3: CASSKYSGYEQYF; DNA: TGTGCCAGCAGTAAGTACAGCGGTTACGAGCAGTACTTC
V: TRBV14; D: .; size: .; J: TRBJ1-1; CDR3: CASSQESGRVNTEAFF; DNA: TGTGCCAGCAGCCAAGAGTCCGGCAGGGTGAACACTGAAGCTTTCTTT
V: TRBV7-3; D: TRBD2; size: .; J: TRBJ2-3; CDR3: CASSLTLSSGANTQYF; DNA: TGTGCCAGCAGCTTAACCTTGTCTAGCGGGGCAAATACGCAGTATTTT
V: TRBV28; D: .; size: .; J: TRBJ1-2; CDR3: CASSFRVYGYTF; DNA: TGTGCCAGCAGTTTTCGGGTTTATGGCTACACCTTC
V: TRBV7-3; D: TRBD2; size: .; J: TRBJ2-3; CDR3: CASSLIAGEIDTQYF; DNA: TGTGCCAGCAGCTTAATAGCGGGAGAGATAGATACGCAGTATTTT
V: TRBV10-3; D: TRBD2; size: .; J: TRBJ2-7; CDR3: CATERASGRGYEQYF; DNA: TGTGCCACCGAAAGGGCTAGCGGGAGGGGATACGAGCAGTACTTC
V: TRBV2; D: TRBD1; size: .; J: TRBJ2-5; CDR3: CASRLLPGQNQETQYF; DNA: TGTGCCAGCAGGTTACTACCGGGACAGAACCAAGAGACCCAGTACTTC
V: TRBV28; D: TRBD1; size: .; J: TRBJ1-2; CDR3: CASSPGDRPFNYGYTF; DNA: TGTGCCAGCAGTCCGGGGGACAGACCCTTTAACTATGGCTACACCTTC
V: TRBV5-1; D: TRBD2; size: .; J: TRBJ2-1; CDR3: CASSPLAGYYNEQFF; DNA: TGCGCCAGCAGCCCACTAGCGGGATATTACAATGAGCAGTTCTTC
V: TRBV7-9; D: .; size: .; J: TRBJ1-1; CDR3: CASSLVTTEAFF; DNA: TGTGCCAGCAGCTTAGTAACCACTGAAGCTTTCTTT
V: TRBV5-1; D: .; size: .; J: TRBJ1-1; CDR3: CASSLVRSGTSEAFF; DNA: TGCGCCAGCAGCTTGGTCAGGTCAGGGACCTCTGAAGCTTTCTTT
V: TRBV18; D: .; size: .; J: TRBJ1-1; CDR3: CASSPSGQTSTEAFF; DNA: TGTGCCAGCTCACCATCGGGCCAGACAAGCACTGAAGCTTTCTTT
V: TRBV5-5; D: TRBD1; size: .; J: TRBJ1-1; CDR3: CASSPGTGGVMNTEAFF; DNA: TGTGCCAGCAGCCCCGGGACAGGGGGGGTCATGAACACTGAAGCTTTCTTT
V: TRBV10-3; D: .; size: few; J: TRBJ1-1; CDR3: CAISITGSPTEAFF; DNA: TGTGCCATCAGTATTACAGGGAGTCCCACTGAAGCTTTCTTT
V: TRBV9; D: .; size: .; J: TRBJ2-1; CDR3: CASSFSGSSYNEQFF; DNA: TGTGCCAGCAGCTTTAGCGGTAGCTCCTACAATGAGCAGTTCTTC
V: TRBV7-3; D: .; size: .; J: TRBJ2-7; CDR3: CASSPGGQPGGGEQYF; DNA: TGTGCCAGCAGCCCAGGGGGACAGCCGGGCGGGGGCGAGCAGTACTTC
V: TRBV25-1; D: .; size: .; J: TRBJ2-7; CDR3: CASSEERGIVSSYEQYF; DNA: TGTGCCAGCAGTGAAGAGAGGGGAATTGTGTCATCCTACGAGCAGTACTTC
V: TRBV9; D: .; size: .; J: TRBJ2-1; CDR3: CASSVANNEQFF; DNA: TGTGCCAGCAGCGTAGCGAACAATGAGCAGTTCTTC
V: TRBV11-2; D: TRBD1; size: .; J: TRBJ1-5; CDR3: CASSFGTGVYSNQPQHF; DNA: TGTGCCAGCAGCTTTGGGACAGGGGTCTATAGCAATCAGCCCCAGCATTTT
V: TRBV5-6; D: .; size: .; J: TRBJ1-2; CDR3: CASSLYGGYGYTF; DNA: TGTGCCAGCAGCTTGTACGGAGGCTATGGCTACACCTTC
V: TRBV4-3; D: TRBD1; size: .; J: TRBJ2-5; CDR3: CASSQEGTGGTQYF; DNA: TGCGCCAGCAGCCAAGAAGGGACAGGGGGAACCCAGTACTTC
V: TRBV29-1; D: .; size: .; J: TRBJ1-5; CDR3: CSVGRGVNQPQHF; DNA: TGCAGCGTTGGACGGGGGGTTAATCAGCCCCAGCATTTT
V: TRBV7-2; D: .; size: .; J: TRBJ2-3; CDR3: CASSFYQFTDTQYF; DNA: TGTGCCAGCAGCTTTTATCAGTTCACAGATACGCAGTATTTT
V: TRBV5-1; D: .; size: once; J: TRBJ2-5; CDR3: CASSFLSERSETQYF; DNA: TGCGCCAGCAGCTTCCTTAGCGAGAGATCGGAGACCCAGTACTTC
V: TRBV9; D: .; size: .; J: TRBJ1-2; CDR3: CASSPSDVEIYGYTF; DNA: TGTGCCAGCAGCCCGAGCGACGTGGAGATCTATGGCTACACCTTC
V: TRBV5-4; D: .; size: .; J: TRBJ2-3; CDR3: CASSLPSRGTSTDTQYF; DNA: TGTGCCAGCAGCTTACCCTCCCGGGGAACGAGCACAGATACGCAGTATTTT
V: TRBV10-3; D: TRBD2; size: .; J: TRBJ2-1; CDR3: CAISASSGPYNEQFF; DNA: TGTGCCATCAGTGCCTCTAGCGGTCCCTACAATGAGCAGTTCTTC
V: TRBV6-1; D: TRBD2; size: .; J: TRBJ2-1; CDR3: CASTWLAGTVNEQFF; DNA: TGTGCCAGCACCTGGCTAGCGGGGACAGTCAATGAGCAGTTCTTC
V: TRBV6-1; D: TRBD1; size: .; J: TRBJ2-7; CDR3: CASMIRPQGTYEQYF; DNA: TGTGCCAGCATGATTCGCCCACAGGGGACGTACGAGCAGTACTTC
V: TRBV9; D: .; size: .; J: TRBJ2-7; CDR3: CASSVVPGYEQYF; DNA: TGTGCCAGCAGCGTAGTACCGGGCTACGAGCAGTACTTC
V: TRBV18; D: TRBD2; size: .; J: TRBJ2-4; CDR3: CASREDKNIQYF; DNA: TGTGCCAGCCGGGAGGACAAAAACATTCAGTACTTC
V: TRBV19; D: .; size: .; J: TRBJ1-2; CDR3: CASTPGYFGAYGYTF; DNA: TGTGCCAGTACCCCGGGTTACTTCGGAGCCTATGGCTACACCTTC
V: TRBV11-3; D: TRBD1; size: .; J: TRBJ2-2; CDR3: CASSPDRGFTGELFF; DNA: TGTGCCAGCAGCCCGGACAGGGGATTCACCGGGGAGCTGTTTTTT
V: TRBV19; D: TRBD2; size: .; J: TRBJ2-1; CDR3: CASSLRTSGSGDEQFF; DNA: TGTGCCAGTAGTCTCCGAACTAGCGGGAGTGGCGATGAGCAGTTCTTC
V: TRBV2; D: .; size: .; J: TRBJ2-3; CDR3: CASSDAGALDTQYF; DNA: TGTGCCAGCAGTGATGCGGGGGCTTTAGATACGCAGTATTTT